The clone carrying this TCR beta chain is a singleton in its sample. Germline lookup yields CDR1 SSHAT and CDR2 FNYEAQ (reference sequence). The CDR3 totals 22 residues. The junction had 24 bases not matched to a gene; V was cut back by 3 bases and J by 1 base. These data belong to a study of PD-1 blockade in classical Hodgkin lymphoma. As to time point: cycle 4 day 1 (C4D1), after less than 7 weeks of nivolumab. Patients all relapsed after autologous stem cell transplantation, and there was variation in brentuximab vedotin exposure. The data were produced by immunoSEQ multiplex PCR, yet TCRdb's version contains in-frame clones alone and is incomplete. The repertoire holds 80,000 to 100,000 clones, with about 93% as singletons.

The sample consisted of peripheral blood mononuclear cells (PBMCs), taken before the fourth cycle of nivolumab. V is TRBV7-7 and J is TRBJ2-1; 7 bases fit TRBD2. This receptor was identified in a human donor with classical Hodgkin lymphoma. The CDR3 region is CASSFGPLEAWRENRSYNEQFF. In DNA, the CDR3 is TGTGCCAGCAGCTTTGGGCCACTAGAGGCCTGGCGGGAGAATAGGTCCTACAATGAGCAGTTCTTC.